This T cell receptor beta chain was captured in a study of beta chain features in type 1 diabetes. Whole-study findings and limits: Patients' naive, central memory and regulatory TCRB repertoires appeared more alike than those of healthy donors. Because the template was cDNA, high-expressing cells might be over-represented. Among all four CD4+ subsets, Type 1 diabetes patients had TCRB CDR3s that were moderately but significantly shorter.

What was sequenced were expressed TCRB transcripts, since all of the isolated RNA had been reverse transcribed. Produced via immunoSEQ multiplex PCR; TCRdb's table is partial and in-frame only. The sample records 600,000 to 700,000 clones, roughly an eighth being singletons. Concerning this clone: Antigen specificity is unknown.

The germline CDR1 and CDR2 sequences are SGHRS and YFSETQ. This CDR3 spans 14 amino acids. Trimming took 0 bases from V and 13 from J, leaving 14 bases between them. The chain links TRBV5-1 to TRBJ1-6; unclear D gene. Sequencing input: naive CD4+ T cells from blood. The TCR was taken from a man aged 30 to 45 with type 1 diabetes. CDR3 DNA sequence: TGCGCCAGCAGCTTGGATGGTACGGCGTTTCCCCTCCACTTT. Translating gives CASSLDGTAFPLHF.